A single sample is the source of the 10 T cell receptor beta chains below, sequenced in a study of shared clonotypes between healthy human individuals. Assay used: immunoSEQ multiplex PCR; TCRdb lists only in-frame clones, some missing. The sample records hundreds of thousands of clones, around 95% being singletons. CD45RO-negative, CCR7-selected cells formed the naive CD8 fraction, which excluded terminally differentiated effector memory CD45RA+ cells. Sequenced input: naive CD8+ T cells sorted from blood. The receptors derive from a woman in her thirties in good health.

In DNA, the CDR3 is TGTGCCAGCAGCTTAGGTAGCGGGAGTTCAGATACGCAGTATTTT. Encoded protein: CASSLGSGSSDTQYF. The genes are TRBV7-2 and TRBJ2-3, with 9 bases lining up with TRBD2. This CDR3 is 15 amino acids long. CDR1 and CDR2 from the germline V gene are SGHTA and FQGNSA. Trimming took 1 base from V and 4 from J; bases not matched to a gene: 3.

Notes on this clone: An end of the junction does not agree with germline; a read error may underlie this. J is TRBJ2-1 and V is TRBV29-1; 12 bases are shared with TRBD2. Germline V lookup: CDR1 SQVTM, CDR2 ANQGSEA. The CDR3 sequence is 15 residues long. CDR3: CSVVTSGSSNNEQFF. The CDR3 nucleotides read TGCAGCGTTGTGACTAGCGGGAGCTCCAACAATGAGCAGTTCTTC.

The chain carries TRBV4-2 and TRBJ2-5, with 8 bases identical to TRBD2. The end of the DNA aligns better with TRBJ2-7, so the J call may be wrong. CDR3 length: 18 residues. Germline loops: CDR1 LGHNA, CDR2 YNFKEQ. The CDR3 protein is CASSQDSPGLAFSYEQYF. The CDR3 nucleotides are TGTGCCAGCAGCCAAGATAGCCCCGGACTAGCATTCTCCTACGAGCAGTACTTC.

CDR3 DNA: TGTGCCAGCAGTGAATCCGGGGGCAAAAACCCCGGGGAGCTGTTTTTT. Translating it yields CASSESGGKNPGELFF. The chain links TRBV2 to TRBJ2-2, with D perhaps given as TRBD1 or TRBD2 (6 bases each). Germline assignment: CDR1 SNHLY and CDR2 FYNNEI. The V and J ends lost 2 bases and 6 bases respectively, with 16 bases between them. The CDR3 sequence is 16 residues long.

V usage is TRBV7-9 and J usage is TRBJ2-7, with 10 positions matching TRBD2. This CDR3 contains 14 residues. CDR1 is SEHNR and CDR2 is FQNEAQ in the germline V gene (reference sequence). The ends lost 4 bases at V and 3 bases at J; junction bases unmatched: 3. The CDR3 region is CASSWTSGVYEQYF. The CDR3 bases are TGTGCCAGCAGCTGGACTAGCGGAGTCTACGAGCAGTACTTC. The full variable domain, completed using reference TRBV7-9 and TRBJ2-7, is DTGVSQNPRHKITKRGQNVTFRCDPISEHNRLYWYRQTLGQGPEFLTYFQNEAQLEKSRLLSDRFSAERPKGSFSTLEIQRTEQGDSAMYLCASSWTSGVYEQYFGPGTRLTVT.

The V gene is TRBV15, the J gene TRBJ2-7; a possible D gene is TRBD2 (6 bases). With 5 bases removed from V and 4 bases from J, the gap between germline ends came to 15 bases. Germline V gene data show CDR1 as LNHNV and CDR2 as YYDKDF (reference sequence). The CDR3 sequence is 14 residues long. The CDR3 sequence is CATSSEAGTYEQYF. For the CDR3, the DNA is TGTGCCACCAGCTCGGAGGCGGGAACGTACGAGCAGTACTTC.

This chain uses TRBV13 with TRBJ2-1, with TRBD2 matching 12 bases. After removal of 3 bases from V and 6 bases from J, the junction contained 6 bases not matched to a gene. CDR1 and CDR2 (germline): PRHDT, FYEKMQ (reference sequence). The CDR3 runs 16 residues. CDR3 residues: CASSFLAGGPFNEQFF. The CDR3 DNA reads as TGTGCCAGCAGCTTTCTAGCGGGAGGGCCCTTCAATGAGCAGTTCTTC.

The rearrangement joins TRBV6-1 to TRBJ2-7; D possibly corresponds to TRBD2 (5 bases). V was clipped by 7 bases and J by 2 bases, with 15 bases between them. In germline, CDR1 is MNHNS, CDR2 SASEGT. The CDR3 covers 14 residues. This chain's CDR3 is CASINWELAYEQYF. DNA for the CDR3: TGTGCCAGCATTAACTGGGAACTAGCCTACGAGCAGTACTTC.

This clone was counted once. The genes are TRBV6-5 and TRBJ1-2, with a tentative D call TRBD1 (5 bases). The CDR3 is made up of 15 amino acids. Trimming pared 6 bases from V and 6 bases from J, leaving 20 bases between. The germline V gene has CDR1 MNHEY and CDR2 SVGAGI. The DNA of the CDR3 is TGTGCCAGCAGCTACGCCTTAGGGGCCCTTAATGGCTACACCTTC. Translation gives CASSYALGALNGYTF.

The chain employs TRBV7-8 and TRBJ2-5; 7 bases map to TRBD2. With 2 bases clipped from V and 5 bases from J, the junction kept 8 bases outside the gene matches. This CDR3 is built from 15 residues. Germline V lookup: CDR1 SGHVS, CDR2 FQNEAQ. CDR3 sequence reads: CASSLLAGARETQYF. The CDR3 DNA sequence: TGTGCCAGCAGCTTACTCGCGGGAGCGAGGGAGACCCAGTACTTC.